The 24 T cell receptor beta chains in this list originate from one sample, sequenced in a study of regulatory T cells in long-lasting Graves disease. Time point defined: persistent/refractory GD, antithyroid drugs over 5 years with positive TRAb. From RNA extracted from PBMCs, the TCR library was made. Relying on iRepertoire HTBI primers and Arm-PCR of CDR3 regions, the team built TCR beta libraries. MiXCR, run by TCRdb on the multiplex PCR reads, gives a single entry per CDR3 protein. The table lists approximately 470,000 distinct CDR3 sequences, less than 25% of them singletons. The sequencing here drew on peripheral blood mononuclear cells (PBMCs), taken when the disease was refractory, from a patient treated with antithyroid drugs. These receptors all come from a female donor with Graves disease.

The J gene is TRBJ1-2, the V gene TRBV25-1; D may be TRBD1 (5 bases). CDR3 length equals 14 residues. Germline values: CDR1 MGHDK, CDR2 SYGVNS. Between the trimmed V and J ends, which lost 1 base and 5 bases, there was a span of 11 bases. In nucleotides, the CDR3 is TGTGCCAGCAGTGAATTCGGGGACGGTTATGGCTACACCTTC. It codes for CASSEFGDGYGYTF.

This clonotype was detected only a few times. This chain connects TRBV6-1 to TRBJ1-1; D uncertain. The germline V gene encodes CDR1 MNHNS and CDR2 SASEGT. CDR3 length: 12 residues. Trimming removed 4 bases from V and 8 bases from J, with 11 bases in between. The CDR3 spells CASSAQLGEAFF. The CDR3 region has the DNA TGTGCCAGCAGTGCCCAGCTTGGAGAAGCTTTCTTT.

This chain joins TRBV6-1 and TRBJ2-3, with D unresolved. Germline values: CDR1 MNHNS, CDR2 SASEGT. Trimming cost V 3 bases and J 0 bases, with 7 bases left between them. The CDR3 covers 14 residues. CDR3 in amino acids: CASSDTSSTDTQYF. DNA for the CDR3: TGTGCCAGCAGTGACACCTCTAGCACAGATACGCAGTATTTT.

The sample holds many counts of this clonotype. The chain links TRBV20-1 to TRBJ2-2; D unclear. CDR1 is DFQATT, CDR2 SNEGSKA, per germline (reference sequence). This CDR3 region has 14 residues. V was shortened by 5 bases and J by 0 bases, with 10 bases between the two germline ends. The CDR3 coding sequence is TGCAGTGCTCAGGCCTACGCGAACACCGGGGAGCTGTTTTTT. This codes for CSAQAYANTGELFF.

This chain uses TRBV29-1 with TRBJ1-2, with D unresolved. The ends were cut back, 2 bases at V and 4 bases at J, with 8 bases in the middle. This CDR3 region has 12 residues. The V gene's germline CDR1 is SQVTM and CDR2 ANQGSEA. CDR3 DNA: TGCAGCGTTGAAATGGGCGGCTATGGCTACACCTTC. The encoded protein is CSVEMGGYGYTF. Looking up the rest from reference TRBV29-1 and TRBJ1-2 gives the full variable domain: SAVISQKPSRDICQRGTSLTIQCQVDSQVTMMFWYRQQPGQSLTLIATANQGSEATYESGFVIDKFPISRPNLTFSTLTVSNMSPEDSSIYLCSVEMGGYGYTFGSGTRLTVV.

This sequence joins TRBV3-1 and TRBJ2-2, with 8 bases lining up with TRBD1. CDR1 and CDR2 (germline): LGHDT, YNNKEL (reference sequence). CDR3 length: 17 residues. V was pared by 1 base and J by 6 bases, with 10 bases of the junction left unmatched. Here the CDR3 DNA reads TGTGCCAGCAGCCAAGTTAGCGGACAGGGAACCGCCGGGGAGCTGTTTTTT. Amino acids: CASSQVSGQGTAGELFF.

V is TRBV4-2 and J is TRBJ2-7; 7 bases are shared with TRBD2. V was pared by 0 bases and J by 5 bases, with 7 bases of the junction left unmatched. The CDR3 is 15 amino acids. CDR1 is LGHNA and CDR2 is YNFKEQ in the germline V gene. The CDR3 nucleotides are TGTGCCAGCAGCCAAGACGAGGGAGGGCCCAACGAGCAGTACTTC. This encodes CASSQDEGGPNEQYF.

This clonotype was seen many times. V usage is TRBV28 and J usage is TRBJ2-5, with 7 positions matching TRBD1. Germline loops: CDR1 MDHEN, CDR2 SYDVKM. With 6 bases clipped from V and 3 bases from J, the junction kept 10 bases outside the gene matches. The length of the CDR3 is 15 residues. CDR3 residues: CASRPLTGNEETQYF. The CDR3 DNA reads as TGTGCCAGCAGGCCGTTGACAGGGAACGAAGAGACCCAGTACTTC. Drawing the rest from reference TRBV28 and TRBJ2-5, the complete variable domain is DVKVTQSSRYLVKRTGEKVFLECVQDMDHENMFWYRQDPGLGLRLIYFSYDVKMKEKGDIPEGYSVSREKKERFSLILESASTNQTSMYLCASRPLTGNEETQYFGPGTRLLVL.

This clonotype was counted only a few times. The V call is TRBV20-1, the J call TRBJ2-7; 14 bases are a match to TRBD2. V dropped 5 bases and J dropped 5; count of bases not matched to a gene: 11. The CDR3 spans 16 residues. Germline CDR1 is DFQATT and CDR2 is SNEGSKA (reference sequence). In DNA form, the CDR3 reads TGCAGTGCTGGGACTAGCGGGAGAGAAAGAGGGAACGAGCAGTACTTC. Amino acids: CSAGTSGRERGNEQYF.

The genes are TRBV6-5 and TRBJ2-2; D not resolved. The CDR3 loop spans 14 amino acids. Trimming removed 0 bases at V and 5 bases at J, with 7 bases between. CDR1 and CDR2 from the germline V gene are MNHEY and SVGAGI. CDR3 in amino acids: CASSYSLGTGELFF. CDR3 coding DNA: TGTGCCAGCAGTTACTCTTTAGGGACCGGGGAGCTGTTTTTT.

This clonotype was counted at least ten times. J is TRBJ2-5 and V is TRBV7-8; maybe TRBD2 (6 bases). In germline, CDR1 is SGHVS, CDR2 FQNEAQ. The V and J ends lost 5 bases and 4 bases respectively, with 14 bases between them. CDR3 length: 14 amino acids. In DNA form, the CDR3 reads TGTGCCAGCAGCCGAGGGACTGTTCGAGAGACCCAGTACTTC. Its protein product is CASSRGTVRETQYF.

The rearrangement joins TRBV29-1 to TRBJ1-1; D is perhaps TRBD1 (6 bases). V was clipped by 3 bases and J by 11 bases, with 10 bases between them. The CDR3 has 10 amino acids. CDR1 and CDR2 (germline): SQVTM, ANQGSEA. The DNA of the CDR3 is TGCAGCGTTGATACGCAGGGGGCTTTCTTT. It yields the protein CSVDTQGAFF.

The J gene is TRBJ2-5, the V gene TRBV20-1; 8 bases agree with TRBD1. The CDR3 runs 13 residues. Trimming removed 5 bases from V and 5 bases from J; junction bases left unmatched: 7. The V gene's germline CDR1 is DFQATT and CDR2 SNEGSKA (reference sequence). The CDR3 is CSARTGWGETQYF. Here the CDR3 DNA reads TGCAGTGCTCGGACAGGGTGGGGGGAGACCCAGTACTTC.

This clonotype was detected ten times or more. This chain joins TRBV11-2 and TRBJ2-7; 11 bases are a match to TRBD2. The V segment lost 3 bases and the J segment 7 bases; nucleotides outside the gene matches: 8. Germline V gene sequence: CDR1 SGHAT, CDR2 FQNNGV. The CDR3 has 15 residues. The CDR3 DNA sequence: TGTGCCAGCAGCTTTGGACTAGCGGGTCGTACAGAGCAGTACTTC. Protein product: CASSFGLAGRTEQYF. Complete variable domain (other parts from reference TRBV11-2 and TRBJ2-7): EAGVAQSPRYKIIEKRQSVAFWCNPISGHATLYWYQQILGQGPKLLIQFQNNGVVDDSQLPKDRFSAERLKGVDSTLKIQPAKLEDSAVYLCASSFGLAGRTEQYFGPGTRLTVT.

J is TRBJ1-2 and V is TRBV4-3; no clear D. Trimming cost V 0 bases and J 3 bases, with 11 bases left between them. Germline V gene lookup returns CDR1 LGHNA and CDR2 YSLEER. The CDR3 is 15 amino acids. Written as DNA, the CDR3 is TGCGCCAGCAGCCAAGATCGCGGGGTTGACTATGGCTACACCTTC. As protein: CASSQDRGVDYGYTF.

The V and J genes are TRBV6-1 and TRBJ2-7, with 9 positions matching TRBD1. Germline lookup yields CDR1 MNHNS and CDR2 SASEGT. This CDR3 has 13 amino acids. With V trimmed by 7 bases and J by 5 bases, 6 bases remained unmatched. The CDR3 spells CASTVTGGNEQYF. CDR3 sequence (DNA): TGTGCCAGCACCGTGACAGGGGGTAACGAGCAGTACTTC.

This chain uses TRBV28 with TRBJ2-1; no reliable D call. The germline V gene encodes CDR1 MDHEN and CDR2 SYDVKM. The V end lost 2 bases, the J end lost 5 bases, and 7 bases lay between the germline ends. This CDR3 is built from 13 residues. CDR3 in amino acids: CASSLQSNNEQFF. CDR3 coding DNA: TGTGCCAGCAGTTTACAGTCAAACAATGAGCAGTTCTTC.

V and J are TRBV28 and TRBJ2-3, with 8 nucleotides matching TRBD2. After removal of 2 bases from V and 0 bases from J, the junction contained 7 bases not matched to a gene. This CDR3 comprises 17 residues. CDR1 and CDR2 (germline): MDHEN, SYDVKM. The CDR3 DNA follows: TGTGCCAGCAGTTTAGAACTAGCGGAGTCTAGCACAGATACGCAGTATTTT. Its protein is CASSLELAESSTDTQYF.

In this sample, this clonotype turned up many times. This chain joins TRBV7-2 and TRBJ2-7; 7 bases map to TRBD2. CDR3 size: 14 residues. Germline V gene sequence: CDR1 SGHTA, CDR2 FQGNSA. Trimming at V came to 6 bases and at J to 0 bases, leaving 5 bases not matched to a gene. Here the CDR3 DNA reads TGTGCCAGCAGTCACGGGGGGATCTCCTACGAGCAGTACTTC. As protein: CASSHGGISYEQYF.

This rearrangement joins TRBV4-2 to TRBJ2-7; D is possibly TRBD2 (6 bases). V was shortened by 2 bases and J by 6 bases, with 11 bases between the two germline ends. Looked up from germline, CDR1 is LGHNA and CDR2 is YNFKEQ. This CDR3 is built from 13 residues. CDR3 loop: CASSQLEGLEQYF. The CDR3 DNA is TGTGCCAGCAGCCAATTGGAGGGGCTCGAGCAGTACTTC.

This clonotype turned up a few times. The chain is built from TRBV4-2 and TRBJ2-5; 7 positions match TRBD2. V lost 0 bases to trimming and J lost 0 bases; unmatched junction nucleotides: 7. The V gene's germline CDR1 is LGHNA and CDR2 YNFKEQ. The CDR3 contains 17 residues. The CDR3 here is CASSQEVWAGDQETQYF. Here the CDR3 DNA reads TGTGCCAGCAGCCAAGAGGTCTGGGCGGGAGACCAAGAGACCCAGTACTTC.

This clonotype has at least ten counts. The chain uses TRBV12-3 or TRBV12-4 and TRBJ1-6; maybe TRBD1 (6 bases). Trimming took 5 bases from V and 10 from J, leaving 15 bases between them. CDR3 size: 14 residues. Here the CDR3 reads CASSLRGSRSPLHF. CDR3 nucleotide sequence: TGTGCCAGCAGTCTGAGGGGGTCCAGATCACCCCTCCACTTT.

The chain links TRBV20-1 to TRBJ2-4; TRBD2 matches at 13 bases. CDR1 is DFQATT and CDR2 is SNEGSKA in the germline V gene (reference sequence). The CDR3 runs to 15 residues. With 4 bases clipped from V and 6 bases from J, the junction kept 6 bases outside the gene matches. This CDR3 reads CSAKTSGGAANIQYF. CDR3 coding DNA: TGCAGTGCTAAAACTAGCGGGGGGGCCGCAAACATTCAGTACTTC.

This clonotype was seen at least ten times. The chain recombines TRBV28 with TRBJ1-5; tentative D call: TRBD1 (6 bases). CDR1 MDHEN and CDR2 SYDVKM come from the germline V gene. Trimming stripped 5 bases from V and 5 bases from J, with 13 bases between. The CDR3 has 14 amino acids. CDR3 region: CASSGRGGYQPQHF. CDR3 coding DNA: TGTGCCAGCAGTGGTAGGGGGGGGTATCAGCCCCAGCATTTT.